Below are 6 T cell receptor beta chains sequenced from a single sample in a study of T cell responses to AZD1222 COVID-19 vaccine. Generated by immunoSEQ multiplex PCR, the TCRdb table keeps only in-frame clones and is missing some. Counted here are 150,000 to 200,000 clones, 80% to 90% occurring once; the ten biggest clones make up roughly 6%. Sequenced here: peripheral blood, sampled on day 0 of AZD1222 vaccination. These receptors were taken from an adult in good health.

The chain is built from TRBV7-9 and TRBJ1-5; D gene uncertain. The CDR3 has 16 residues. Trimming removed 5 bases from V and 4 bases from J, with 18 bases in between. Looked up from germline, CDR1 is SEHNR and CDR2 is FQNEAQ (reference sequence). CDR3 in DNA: TGTGCCAGCAGCGTAGAATCTCCGGGATCAAATCAGCCCCAGCATTTT. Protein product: CASSVESPGSNQPQHF. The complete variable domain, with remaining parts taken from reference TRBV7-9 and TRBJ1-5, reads DTGVSQNPRHKITKRGQNVTFRCDPISEHNRLYWYRQTLGQGPEFLTYFQNEAQLEKSRLLSDRFSAERPKGSFSTLEIQRTEQGDSAMYLCASSVESPGSNQPQHFGDGTRLSIL.

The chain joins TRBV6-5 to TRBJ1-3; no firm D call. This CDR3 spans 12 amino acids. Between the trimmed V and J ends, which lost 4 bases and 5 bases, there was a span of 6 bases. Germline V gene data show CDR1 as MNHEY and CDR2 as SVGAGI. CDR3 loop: CASSFPRNTIYF. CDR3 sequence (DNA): TGTGCCAGCAGTTTTCCCCGAAACACCATATATTTT.

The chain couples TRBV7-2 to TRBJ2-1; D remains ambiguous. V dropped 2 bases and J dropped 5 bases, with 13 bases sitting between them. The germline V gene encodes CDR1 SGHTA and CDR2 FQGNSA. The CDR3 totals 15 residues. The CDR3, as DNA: TGTGCCAGCAGCTTAACCGCTAGTTGGAACAATGAGCAGTTCTTC. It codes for CASSLTASWNNEQFF.

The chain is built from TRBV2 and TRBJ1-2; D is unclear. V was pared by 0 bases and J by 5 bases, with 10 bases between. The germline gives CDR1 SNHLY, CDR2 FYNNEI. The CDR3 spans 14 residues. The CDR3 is CASSEALIGYGYTF. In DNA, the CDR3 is TGTGCCAGCAGTGAAGCGCTTATTGGGTATGGCTACACCTTC.

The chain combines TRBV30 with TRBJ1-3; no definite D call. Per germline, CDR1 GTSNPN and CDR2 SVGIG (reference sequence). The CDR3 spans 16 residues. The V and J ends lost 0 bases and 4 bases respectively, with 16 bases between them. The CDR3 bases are TGTGCCTGGAGTGTAGACGCCCTTGCAGGAGGAAACACCATATATTTT. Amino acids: CAWSVDALAGGNTIYF.

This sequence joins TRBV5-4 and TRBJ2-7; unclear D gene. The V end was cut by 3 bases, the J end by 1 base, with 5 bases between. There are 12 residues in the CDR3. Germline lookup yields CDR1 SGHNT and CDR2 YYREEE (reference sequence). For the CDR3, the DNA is TGTGCCAGCAGCTCCCGGTCCTACGAGCAGTACTTC. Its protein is CASSSRSYEQYF.